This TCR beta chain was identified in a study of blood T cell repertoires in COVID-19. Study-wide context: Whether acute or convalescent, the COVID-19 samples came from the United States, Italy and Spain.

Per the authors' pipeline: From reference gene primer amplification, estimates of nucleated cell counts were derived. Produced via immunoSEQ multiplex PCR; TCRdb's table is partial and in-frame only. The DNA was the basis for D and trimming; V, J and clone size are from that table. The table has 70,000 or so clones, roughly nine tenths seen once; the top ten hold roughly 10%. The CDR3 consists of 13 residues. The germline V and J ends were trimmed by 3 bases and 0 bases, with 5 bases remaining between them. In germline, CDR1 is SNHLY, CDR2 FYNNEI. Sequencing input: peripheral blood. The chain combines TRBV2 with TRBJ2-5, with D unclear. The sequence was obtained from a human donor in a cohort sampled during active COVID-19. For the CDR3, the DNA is TGTGCCAGCAGTGATGACAACCAAGAGACCCAGTACTTC. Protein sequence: CASSDDNQETQYF.